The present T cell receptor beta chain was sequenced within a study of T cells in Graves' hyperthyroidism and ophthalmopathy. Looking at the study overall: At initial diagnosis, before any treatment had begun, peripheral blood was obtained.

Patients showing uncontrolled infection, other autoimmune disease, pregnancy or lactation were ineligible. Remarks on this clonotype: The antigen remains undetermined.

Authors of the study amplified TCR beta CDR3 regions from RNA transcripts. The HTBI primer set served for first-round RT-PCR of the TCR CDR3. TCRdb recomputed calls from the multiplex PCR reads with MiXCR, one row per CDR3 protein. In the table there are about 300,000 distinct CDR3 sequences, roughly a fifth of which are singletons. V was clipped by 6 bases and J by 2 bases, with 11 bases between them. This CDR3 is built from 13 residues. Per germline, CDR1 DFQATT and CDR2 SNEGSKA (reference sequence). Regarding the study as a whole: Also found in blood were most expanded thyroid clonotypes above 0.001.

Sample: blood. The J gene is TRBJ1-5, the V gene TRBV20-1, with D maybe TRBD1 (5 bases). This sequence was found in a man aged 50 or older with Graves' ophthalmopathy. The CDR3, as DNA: TGCAGTGCCGTGGGGGGGGGCAATCAGCCCCAGCATTTT. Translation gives CSAVGGGNQPQHF.